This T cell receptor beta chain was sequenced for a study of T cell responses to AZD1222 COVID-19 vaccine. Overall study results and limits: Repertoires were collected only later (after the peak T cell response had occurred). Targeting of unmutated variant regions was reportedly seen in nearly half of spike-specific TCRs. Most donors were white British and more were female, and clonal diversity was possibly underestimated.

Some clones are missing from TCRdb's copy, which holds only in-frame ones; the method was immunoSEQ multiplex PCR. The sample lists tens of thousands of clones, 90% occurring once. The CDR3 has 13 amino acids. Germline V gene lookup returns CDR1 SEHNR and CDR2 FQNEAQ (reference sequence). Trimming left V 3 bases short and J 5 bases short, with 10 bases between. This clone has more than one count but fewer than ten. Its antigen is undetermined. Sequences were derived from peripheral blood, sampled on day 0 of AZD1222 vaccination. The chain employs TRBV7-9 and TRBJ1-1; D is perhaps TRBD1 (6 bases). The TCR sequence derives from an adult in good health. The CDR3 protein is CASSFRGETEAFF. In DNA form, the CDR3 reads TGTGCCAGCAGCTTCAGGGGTGAAACTGAAGCTTTCTTT.